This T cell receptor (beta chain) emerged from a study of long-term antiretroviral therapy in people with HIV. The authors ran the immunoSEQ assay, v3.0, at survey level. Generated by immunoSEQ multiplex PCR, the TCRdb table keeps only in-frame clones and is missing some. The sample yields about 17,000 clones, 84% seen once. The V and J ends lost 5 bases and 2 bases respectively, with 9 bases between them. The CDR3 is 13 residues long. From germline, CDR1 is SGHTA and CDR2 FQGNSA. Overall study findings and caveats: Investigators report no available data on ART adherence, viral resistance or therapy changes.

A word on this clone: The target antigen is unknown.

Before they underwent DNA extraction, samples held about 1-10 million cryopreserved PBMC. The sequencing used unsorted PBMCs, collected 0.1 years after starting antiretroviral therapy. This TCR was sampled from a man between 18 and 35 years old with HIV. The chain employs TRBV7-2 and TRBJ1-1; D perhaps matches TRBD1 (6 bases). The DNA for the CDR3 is TGTGCCAGCAGCACACAGGGTAACACTGAAGCTTTCTTT. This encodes CASSTQGNTEAFF.